These 25 T cell receptor beta chains were sequenced from one sample in a study of blood T cell repertoires in COVID-19. Clones were read by immunoSEQ multiplex PCR, and TCRdb kept only the in-frame ones, dropping some. Of nearly 350,000 clones in the sample, more than 75% are singletons; the top ten hold over 0.8%. The material sequenced was PBMCs or T cells enriched from blood (not recorded which). These receptors originate from a woman aged 25 to 39 who had recovered from COVID-19.

The rearrangement uses TRBV5-4 and TRBJ2-5; D gene uncertain. This CDR3 region has 13 residues. Trimming removed 3 bases at V and 2 bases at J, with 8 bases between. Germline assignment: CDR1 SGHNT and CDR2 YYREEE (reference sequence). CDR3 amino acids: CASSSRGQETQYF. DNA for the CDR3: TGTGCCAGCAGCTCCCGCGGACAAGAGACCCAGTACTTC.

The chain recombines TRBV6-5 with TRBJ1-2; a weak D match, TRBD1 (5 bases). This CDR3 is built from 13 residues. CDR1 and CDR2 (germline): MNHEY, SVGAGI. Trimming stripped 8 bases from V and 1 base from J, with 11 bases between. Here the CDR3 reads CASSDDSNYGYTF. The DNA for the CDR3 is TGTGCCAGCTCCGATGACAGTAACTATGGCTACACCTTC.

The sample holds one count of this clone. V and J are TRBV10-3 and TRBJ1-5, with D unresolved. The CDR3 is 16 amino acids. Germline loops: CDR1 ENHRY, CDR2 SYGVKD. V was cut by 0 bases and J by 0 bases, with 9 bases left in between. CDR3 sequence reads: CAISESMRNSNQPQHF. The CDR3 nucleotides are TGTGCCATCAGTGAGTCTATGAGGAATAGCAATCAGCCCCAGCATTTT.

Written as DNA, the CDR3 is TGTGCCAGCAGCGTAGATCCTTGGGGCAGTTTAACTGGAAACACCATATATTTT. Translation gives CASSVDPWGSLTGNTIYF. This chain links TRBV9 with TRBJ1-3; the D gene is possibly TRBD1 (5 bases). The CDR3 totals 18 residues. Trimming took 0 bases from V and 2 from J, leaving 18 bases between them. Germline V gene lookup returns CDR1 SGDLS and CDR2 YYNGEE.

This clone was seen a single time. This chain links TRBV9 with TRBJ1-4; TRBD1 matches 7 bases. J was trimmed by 10 bases and V by 0 bases; bases with no gene match: 3. This CDR3 has 13 residues. Germline V gene sequence: CDR1 SGDLS, CDR2 YYNGEE. Here the CDR3 DNA reads TGTGCCAGCAGCGTAGATCGACAGGGAAAACTGTTTTTT. This gives the protein CASSVDRQGKLFF.

The genes are TRBV15 and TRBJ1-5, with D tentatively TRBD1 (5 bases). This CDR3 comprises 16 residues. Germline CDR1 and CDR2: LNHNV and YYDKDF (reference sequence). Trimming removed 6 bases at V and 4 bases at J, with 19 bases between. CDR3 sequence (DNA): TGTGCCACCAGAGAATGGCGCCAGGGTGGAAATCAGCCCCAGCATTTT. Translating it yields CATREWRQGGNQPQHF.

This chain uses TRBV5-6 with TRBJ1-3, with TRBD1 identical over 7 bases. Unmatched junction bases numbered 5, after V lost 4 bases and J lost 1 base. The CDR3 has 15 amino acids. The germline CDR1 and CDR2 sequences are SGHDT and YYEEEE. DNA of the CDR3: TGTGCCAGCAGCGCGGACAGGAGTTCTGGAAACACCATATATTTT. It codes for CASSADRSSGNTIYF.

The rearrangement uses TRBV3-1 (or the pseudogene TRBV3-2) and TRBJ1-6; perhaps TRBD1 as D (6 bases). The CDR3 contains 17 residues. The ends were cut back, 2 bases at V and 8 bases at J, with 19 bases in the middle. Germline CDR1 reads LGHDT; CDR2 reads YNNKEL (reference sequence). CDR3 in amino acids: CASSQLSEYREDSPLHF. The CDR3 coding sequence is TGTGCCAGCAGCCAATTGAGTGAGTACAGGGAAGATTCACCCCTCCACTTT.

This chain joins TRBV7-9 and TRBJ2-7; a possible D gene is TRBD1 (5 bases). Trimming removed 0 bases at V and 2 bases at J, with 14 bases between. CDR1 is SEHNR and CDR2 is FQNEAQ in the germline V gene (reference sequence). There are 16 residues in the CDR3. The CDR3 DNA sequence: TGTGCCAGCAGCTTAGCCGGTAGAACAGGCCCCTACGAGCAGTACTTC. This sequence encodes CASSLAGRTGPYEQYF.

V and J are TRBV10-3 and TRBJ1-2; no reliable D call. V gave up 3 bases and J gave up 5 bases, with 16 bases separating them. This CDR3 has 15 residues. Germline values: CDR1 ENHRY, CDR2 SYGVKD. The CDR3 DNA is TGTGCCATCAGTGAACGAGAGGGCGTAATATATGGCTACACCTTC. Its translation is CAISEREGVIYGYTF.

This rearrangement joins TRBV10-3 to TRBJ1-1, with 9 positions matching TRBD1. J lost 1 base, V lost 6 bases, and 9 bases had no gene match. This CDR3 contains 16 residues. CDR1 is ENHRY and CDR2 is SYGVKD in the germline V gene. DNA of the CDR3: TGTGCCATCAGACCCGGACAGGGGCGGGAGAACACTGAAGCTTTCTTT. This translates into CAIRPGQGRENTEAFF.

The V call is TRBV2, the J call TRBJ2-3, with 9 positions matching TRBD1. Germline V gene lookup returns CDR1 SNHLY and CDR2 FYNNEI. V dropped 4 bases and J dropped 3; count of bases not matched to a gene: 5. The CDR3 contains 15 residues. CDR3: CASSVYRGQTDTQYF. In DNA, the CDR3 is TGTGCCAGCAGTGTTTACAGGGGGCAGACAGATACGCAGTATTTT.

This clone occurred a few times. This chain connects TRBV4-2 to TRBJ2-5; TRBD1 might be the D (6 bases). The CDR3 sequence is 13 residues long. Trimming shortened V by 1 base and J by 3 bases, and 6 bases separated the two germline ends. Per the germline V gene, CDR1 is LGHNA and CDR2 is YNFKEQ. CDR3 coding DNA: TGTGCCAGCAGCCAAGGGACAGAAGAGACCCAGTACTTC. Translating gives CASSQGTEETQYF.

The V gene is TRBV27, the J gene TRBJ1-5; the D gene is possibly TRBD1 (5 bases). The CDR3 runs to 14 residues. Germline assignment: CDR1 MNHEY and CDR2 SMNVEV (reference sequence). With 2 bases removed from V and 3 bases from J, the gap between germline ends came to 8 bases. CDR3 nucleotides: TGTGCCAGCAGTTTACGACAGACCAATCAGCCCCAGCATTTT. Its protein is CASSLRQTNQPQHF.

The rearrangement links TRBV4-1 to TRBJ2-7, with D unclear. In germline, CDR1 is MGHRA, CDR2 YSYEKL. V was trimmed by 3 bases and J by 6 bases, leaving 9 bases between them. The CDR3 is made up of 12 amino acids. The CDR3 is CASSHLLSEQYF. The CDR3 DNA sequence: TGCGCCAGCAGCCACCTCCTGAGCGAGCAGTACTTC.

The gene calls are TRBV4-1 and TRBJ2-3; 7 bases map to TRBD2. CDR3 size: 18 residues. Germline V gene sequence: CDR1 MGHRA, CDR2 YSYEKL. J lost 0 bases, V lost 3 bases, and 12 bases had no gene match. For the CDR3, the DNA is TGCGCCAGCAGCCATCTGGGGGGAGGGACTGCTAGCACAGATACGCAGTATTTT. Translation gives CASSHLGGGTASTDTQYF.

This chain connects TRBV13 to TRBJ2-5; 11 positions agree with TRBD2. The CDR3 has 16 residues. The germline CDR1 and CDR2 sequences are PRHDT and FYEKMQ (reference sequence). The V segment lost 5 bases and the J segment 5 bases; nucleotides outside the gene matches: 10. The CDR3 bases are TGTGCCAGCAGCACCCTTAGCGGGGGGGCAGGGGAGACCCAGTACTTC. Its protein is CASSTLSGGAGETQYF.

This clone was seen just once. V gene TRBV30 combines with J gene TRBJ1-3; TRBD1 might be the D (6 bases). V lost 8 bases, J lost 4 bases, and 27 bases lay in between. Germline CDR1 GTSNPN, CDR2 SVGIG (reference sequence). CDR3 length equals 17 residues. CDR3: CAGQDSLGAFEGNTIYF. The CDR3 nucleotides are TGTGCCGGCCAGGACAGCCTGGGAGCGTTTGAAGGAAACACCATATATTTT.

This chain joins TRBV5-5 and TRBJ2-2, with D maybe TRBD1 (6 bases). Germline V lookup: CDR1 SGHKS, CDR2 YYEKEE (reference sequence). Trimming left V 2 bases short and J 3 bases short, with 17 bases between. There are 17 residues in the CDR3. The CDR3 DNA sequence: TGTGCCAGCAGCTTCTACAGGGATTTTGTTTACACCGGGGAGCTGTTTTTT. Protein sequence: CASSFYRDFVYTGELFF.

This clone came up a few times. The chain has TRBV29-1 and TRBJ1-2; no clear D. This CDR3 has 11 amino acids. Germline CDR1 reads SQVTM; CDR2 reads ANQGSEA. The V end was cut by 5 bases, the J end by 7 bases, with 11 bases between. The CDR3 sequence: CSVLKQTGYTF. The DNA for the CDR3 is TGCAGCGTTCTTAAACAGACTGGCTACACCTTC.

This chain uses TRBV10-3 with TRBJ1-2; D perhaps matches TRBD1 (6 bases). V lost 11 bases, J lost 4 bases, and 26 bases lay in between. Germline values: CDR1 ENHRY, CDR2 SYGVKD. The CDR3 length is 16 residues. The CDR3 nucleotides are TGTGCCTCATCAAACGTTTTGCTTGGGGGCAGCTATGGCTACACCTTC. Its translation: CASSNVLLGGSYGYTF.

The chain has TRBV6-4 and TRBJ1-2, with a weak D call TRBD1 (6 bases). The CDR3 is 13 amino acids. Germline V lookup: CDR1 MRHNA, CDR2 SNTAGT. V was trimmed by 4 bases and J by 7 bases, leaving 13 bases between them. The CDR3 reads CASSGTAWGGYTF. The DNA of the CDR3 is TGTGCCAGCAGTGGGACAGCCTGGGGTGGCTACACCTTC.

V usage is TRBV19 and J usage is TRBJ1-1; 10 bases match TRBD1. CDR3 size: 16 residues. V gave up 4 bases and J gave up 4 bases; unmatched junction bases: 9. CDR1 is LNHDA and CDR2 is SQIVND in the germline V gene (reference sequence). CDR3 bases: TGTGCCAGTAGTAAGAGGGCCCGGACAGGGGGCACTGAAGCTTTCTTT. It yields the protein CASSKRARTGGTEAFF.

This chain joins TRBV2 and TRBJ1-1; 7 bases are shared with TRBD1. Germline V gene sequence: CDR1 SNHLY, CDR2 FYNNEI. This CDR3 region has 13 residues. Trimming cost V 5 bases and J 7 bases; bases outside gene matches: 7. Here the CDR3 DNA reads TGTGCCAGCAGTCCGACAGGGTTGGGTGAAGCTTTCTTT. It is translated as CASSPTGLGEAFF. Complete variable domain (other parts from reference TRBV2 and TRBJ1-1): EPEVTQTPSHQVTQMGQEVILRCVPISNHLYFYWYRQILGQKVEFLVSFYNNEISEKSEIFDDQFSVERPDGSNFTLKIRSTKLEDSAMYFCASSPTGLGEAFFGQGTRLTVV.

V gene TRBV28 combines with J gene TRBJ2-5, with TRBD1 as a possible D gene (5 bases). Trimming stripped 5 bases from V and 1 base from J, with 11 bases between. This CDR3 has 14 amino acids. The germline V gene has CDR1 MDHEN and CDR2 SYDVKM. CDR3 in amino acids: CASSTGAVQETQYF. The CDR3 DNA sequence: TGTGCCAGCAGTACTGGGGCGGTCCAAGAGACCCAGTACTTC.